The entry below describes one T cell receptor (beta chain). Method: immunoSEQ multiplex PCR; TCRdb's copy keeps in-frame clones and lacks some. The sample has around 55,000 clones, 90% seen once. This sample was taken from a study of cytomegalovirus exposure and HLA in healthy donors. Germline V gives CDR1 SGHTA, CDR2 FQGNSA. The J segment lost 6 bases and the V segment lost 5 bases, leaving 5 bases of the junction unmatched. The length of the CDR3 is 14 residues. Sequenced sample: PBMCs. The receptor's source is a man aged 18 to 29 in good health and CMV-seronegative. This chain connects TRBV7-2 to TRBJ2-3, with 10 bases lining up with TRBD2. This CDR3 is CASSPGLAKDTQYF. The CDR3 DNA sequence: TGTGCCAGCAGCCCGGGACTAGCGAAGGATACGCAGTATTTT.